The 9 T cell receptor beta chains below all came from one sample that was sequenced in a study of blood T cell repertoires in COVID-19. The data were produced by immunoSEQ multiplex PCR, yet TCRdb's version contains in-frame clones alone and is incomplete. The data show some 160,000 clones, roughly 91% seen once. Sequencing input: peripheral blood. The receptors shown here come from a man aged 18 to 29 with acute or convalescent COVID-19.

This chain links TRBV27 with TRBJ1-3; D perhaps matches TRBD1 (6 bases). The V end was cut by 3 bases, the J end by 4 bases, with 10 bases between. The CDR3 has 14 residues. Germline lookup yields CDR1 MNHEY and CDR2 SMNVEV (reference sequence). The CDR3 loop reads CASSLAGAGNTIYF. The CDR3 nucleotides read TGTGCCAGCAGTTTGGCAGGGGCGGGAAACACCATATATTTT.

This chain links TRBV10-3 with TRBJ1-1; D is possibly TRBD1 (5 bases). Trimming left V 8 bases short and J 0 bases short, with 10 bases between. CDR1 ENHRY and CDR2 SYGVKD come from the germline V gene. The CDR3 has 13 residues. CDR3 DNA sequence: TGTGCCATCCAGGGTATGGTGAACACTGAAGCTTTCTTT. This sequence encodes CAIQGMVNTEAFF.

The V call is TRBV18, the J call TRBJ1-1, with D perhaps TRBD1 (5 bases). In germline, CDR1 is KGHSH, CDR2 LQKENI. Trimming pared 2 bases from V and 5 bases from J, leaving 12 bases between. The CDR3 runs to 14 residues. CDR3 DNA sequence: TGTGCCAGCTCACCATCGGGAGGGGAAACTGAAGCTTTCTTT. This encodes CASSPSGGETEAFF.

The V gene is TRBV5-1, the J gene TRBJ2-6; the D gene is possibly TRBD2 (5 bases). The CDR3 covers 16 residues. Trimming pared 0 bases from V and 3 bases from J, leaving 10 bases between. Germline V gene sequence: CDR1 SGHRS, CDR2 YFSETQ. The CDR3 protein is CASSLAGMSGANVLTF. For the CDR3, the DNA is TGCGCCAGCAGCTTGGCCGGGATGAGTGGGGCCAACGTCCTGACTTTC. Drawing the rest from reference TRBV5-1 and TRBJ2-6, the complete variable domain is KAGVTQTPRYLIKTRGQQVTLSCSPISGHRSVSWYQQTPGQGLQFLFEYFSETQRNKGNFPGRFSGRQFSNSRSEMNVSTLELGDSALYLCASSLAGMSGANVLTFGAGSRLTVL.

The chain carries TRBV24-1 and TRBJ2-3; 7 bases map to TRBD2. J was trimmed by 6 bases and V by 7 bases; bases with no gene match: 18. Germline-derived CDR1 and CDR2 are KGHDR and SFDVKD. The CDR3 is made up of 17 amino acids. The CDR3 DNA follows: TGTGCCACCAGCCCGCTAGCGGTAGGCAGGGCCCCCGATACGCAGTATTTT. This codes for CATSPLAVGRAPDTQYF.

The chain joins TRBV9 to TRBJ1-2, with D uncertain. Between the trimmed V and J ends, which lost 0 bases and 8 bases, there was a span of 11 bases. The CDR3 totals 13 residues. Germline V CDR1 and CDR2: SGDLS, YYNGEE. CDR3 sequence reads: CASSVGWGEGYTF. In DNA form, the CDR3 reads TGTGCCAGCAGCGTAGGGTGGGGAGAAGGCTACACCTTC.

The rearrangement joins TRBV30 to TRBJ2-4; 13 bases align to TRBD2. Germline loops: CDR1 GTSNPN, CDR2 SVGIG (reference sequence). V was clipped by 1 base and J by 7 bases; unmatched bases: 4. The CDR3 contains 15 residues. CDR3 sequence: CAWSGTSGRRNIQYF. The CDR3 nucleotides read TGTGCCTGGAGTGGGACTAGCGGGAGACGGAACATTCAGTACTTC. The whole variable domain, remainder taken from reference TRBV30 and TRBJ2-4, is SQTIHQWPATLVQPVGSPLSLECTVEGTSNPNLYWYRQAAGRGLQLLFYSVGIGQISSEVPQNLSASRPQDRQFILSSKKLLLSDSGFYLCAWSGTSGRRNIQYFGAGTRLSVL.

The rearrangement uses TRBV9 and TRBJ2-5; unclear D gene. The CDR3 length is 14 residues. V gave up 1 base and J gave up 5 bases, with 12 bases separating them. Germline values: CDR1 SGDLS, CDR2 YYNGEE. The CDR3 DNA reads as TGTGCCAGCAGCGTAAGTCCTGATCGGGAGACCCAGTACTTC. It encodes CASSVSPDRETQYF.

To note about this clone: Other nucleotide sequences in the sample specify the same CDR3. V gene TRBV19 combines with J gene TRBJ1-5; 10 positions agree with TRBD1. The CDR3 runs to 13 residues. The germline V gene encodes CDR1 LNHDA and CDR2 SQIVND (reference sequence). V shed 6 bases, J shed 4 bases, and the junction held 0 bases outside the gene matches. CDR3 DNA: TGTGCCAGTAGGGGACAGGGGAATCAGCCCCAGCATTTT. Translation: CASRGQGNQPQHF.